This T cell receptor (beta chain) was recovered during a study of T-cell reconstitution after alpha-beta-depleted transplantation in children. Trimming stripped 4 bases from V and 1 base from J, with 11 bases between. From germline, CDR1 is SGHKS and CDR2 YYEKEE (reference sequence). This CDR3 has 14 amino acids. Library preparation (for TCRbeta) was performed with unique molecular identifiers. MiXCR, applied by TCRdb to the PCR reads, yields one record per CDR3 protein. The sample has more than 450,000 distinct CDR3 sequences; approximately 16% are singletons. This clonotype was counted a few times. V usage is TRBV5-5 and J usage is TRBJ1-1, with D perhaps matching TRBD1 (5 bases). The receptor's source is a human donor who donated a stem cell graft to a child with acute lymphoblastic leukemia. This sample comprised PBMCs from the stem cell graft donor, obtained from the stem cell graft. In nucleotides, the CDR3 is TGTGCCAGCAGCAACCCGACAGAGAACACTGAAGCTTTCTTT. Translating it yields CASSNPTENTEAFF.